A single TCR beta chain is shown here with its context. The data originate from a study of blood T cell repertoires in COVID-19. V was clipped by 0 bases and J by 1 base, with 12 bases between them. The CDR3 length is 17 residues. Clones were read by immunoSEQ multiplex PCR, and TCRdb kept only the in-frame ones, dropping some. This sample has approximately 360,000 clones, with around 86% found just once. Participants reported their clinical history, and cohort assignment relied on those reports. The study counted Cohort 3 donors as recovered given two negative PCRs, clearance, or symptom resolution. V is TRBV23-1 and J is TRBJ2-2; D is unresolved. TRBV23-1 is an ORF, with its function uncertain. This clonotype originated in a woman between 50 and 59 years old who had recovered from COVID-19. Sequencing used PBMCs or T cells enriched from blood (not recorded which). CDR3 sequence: CASSQSWAPRNTGELFF. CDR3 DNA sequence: TGCGCCAGCAGTCAATCCTGGGCCCCCCGGAACACCGGGGAGCTGTTTTTT.